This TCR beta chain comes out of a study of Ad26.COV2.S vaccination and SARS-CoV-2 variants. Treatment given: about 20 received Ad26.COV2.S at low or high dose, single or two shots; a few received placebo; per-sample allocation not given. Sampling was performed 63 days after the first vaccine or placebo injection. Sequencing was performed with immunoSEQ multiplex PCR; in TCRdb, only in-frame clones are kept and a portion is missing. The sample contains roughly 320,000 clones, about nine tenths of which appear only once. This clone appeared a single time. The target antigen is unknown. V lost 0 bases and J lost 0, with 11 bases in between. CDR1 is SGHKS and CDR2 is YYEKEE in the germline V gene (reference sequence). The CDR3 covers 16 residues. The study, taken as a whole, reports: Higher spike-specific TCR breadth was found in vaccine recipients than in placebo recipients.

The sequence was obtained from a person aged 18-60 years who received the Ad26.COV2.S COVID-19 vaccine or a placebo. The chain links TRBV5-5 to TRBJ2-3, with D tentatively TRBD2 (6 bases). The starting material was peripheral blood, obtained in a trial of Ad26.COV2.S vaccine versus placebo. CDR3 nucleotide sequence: TGTGCCAGCAGCTTGGCCGGGGGATTGAGCACAGATACGCAGTATTTT. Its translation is CASSLAGGLSTDTQYF.